What follows are 7 T cell receptor beta chains derived from one specimen sequenced in a study of T cell responses to AZD1222 COVID-19 vaccine. This table comes from immunoSEQ multiplex PCR, and its TCRdb copy is limited to in-frame clones, with some not included. Of 75,000 to 100,000 clones in the sample, 89% were seen once. The sequencing used peripheral blood, collected on day 0 of AZD1222 vaccination. The receptors come from an adult in good health.

The chain is built from TRBV19 and TRBJ1-2, with 8 positions matching TRBD1. The CDR3 runs 15 residues. V shed 6 bases and J 3 bases; nucleotides not matched to a gene: 9. CDR1 and CDR2 (germline): LNHDA, SQIVND (reference sequence). Here the CDR3 reads CASSPDRAPYYGYTF. DNA of the CDR3: TGTGCCAGTAGCCCGGACAGGGCCCCTTACTATGGCTACACCTTC.

V and J are TRBV27 and TRBJ1-3; D remains unclear. Germline CDR1 is MNHEY and CDR2 is SMNVEV (reference sequence). Trimming stripped 4 bases from V and 4 bases from J, with 20 bases between. The CDR3 is 17 amino acids. The CDR3 bases are TGTGCCAGCAGTTCCAATCCGGGATCCATAGGGGGAAACACCATATATTTT. This translates into CASSSNPGSIGGNTIYF.

The rearrangement links TRBV5-1 to TRBJ1-2, with TRBD1 matching 9 bases. V lost 4 bases to trimming and J lost 7 bases; unmatched junction nucleotides: 8. The CDR3 has 14 amino acids. CDR1 SGHRS and CDR2 YFSETQ come from the germline V gene. CDR3 nucleotide sequence: TGCGCCAGCAGCAACACACAGGGGGCGCGTGGCTACACCTTC. It codes for CASSNTQGARGYTF.

This sequence joins TRBV5-4 and TRBJ2-3; the match to TRBD2 covers 13 bases. With V trimmed by 4 bases and J by 4 bases, 6 bases remained unmatched. This CDR3 contains 16 residues. Germline CDR1 SGHNT, CDR2 YYREEE (reference sequence). As DNA, the CDR3 is TGTGCCAGCAGCAAACTAGCGGGAGGGTTGTCAGATACGCAGTATTTT. It encodes CASSKLAGGLSDTQYF. Based on the CDR3 plus reference TRBV5-4 and TRBJ2-3, the full variable domain is ETGVTQSPTHLIKTRGQQVTLRCSSQSGHNTVSWYQQALGQGPQFIFQYYREEENGRGNFPPRFSGLQFPNYSSELNVNALELDDSALYLCASSKLAGGLSDTQYFGPGTRLTVL.

The rearrangement links TRBV6-5 to TRBJ1-2; maybe TRBD1 (6 bases). Germline CDR1 MNHEY, CDR2 SVGAGI. V lost 2 bases to trimming and J lost 6 bases, with 19 bases between them. The CDR3 consists of 16 residues. The CDR3 DNA follows: TGTGCCAGCAGTTACACCTTTAACCAGGGGCAAAATGGCTACACCTTC. Its translation: CASSYTFNQGQNGYTF.

This clone was recorded a few times. The chain employs TRBV25-1 and TRBJ2-7, with 8 bases fitting TRBD1. The CDR3 has 15 amino acids. Trimming at V came to 5 bases and at J to 1 base, leaving 7 bases not matched to a gene. Germline CDR1 MGHDK, CDR2 SYGVNS. In DNA, the CDR3 is TGTGCCAGCAGTCCTGGAAACAGGGGGTCCTACGAGCAGTACTTC. Its protein is CASSPGNRGSYEQYF.

Here the CDR3 DNA reads TGTGCCAGCCAGGCGGAGTCCGGGGAGCTGTTTTTT. Translated: CASQAESGELFF. This chain joins TRBV12-3 or TRBV12-4 and TRBJ2-2; no firm D call. V was shortened by 8 bases and J by 6 bases, with 10 bases between the two germline ends. This CDR3 comprises 12 residues.